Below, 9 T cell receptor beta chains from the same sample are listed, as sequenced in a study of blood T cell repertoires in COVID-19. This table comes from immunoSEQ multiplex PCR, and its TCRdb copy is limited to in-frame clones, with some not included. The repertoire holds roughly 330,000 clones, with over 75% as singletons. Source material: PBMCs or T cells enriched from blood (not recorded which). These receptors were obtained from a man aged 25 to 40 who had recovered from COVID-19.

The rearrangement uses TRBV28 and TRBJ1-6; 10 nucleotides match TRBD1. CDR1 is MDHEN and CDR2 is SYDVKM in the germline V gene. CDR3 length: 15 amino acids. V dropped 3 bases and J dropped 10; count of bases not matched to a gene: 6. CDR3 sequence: CASSLGTGDGSPLHF. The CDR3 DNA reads TGTGCCAGCAGTTTGGGGACAGGGGACGGATCACCCCTCCACTTT.

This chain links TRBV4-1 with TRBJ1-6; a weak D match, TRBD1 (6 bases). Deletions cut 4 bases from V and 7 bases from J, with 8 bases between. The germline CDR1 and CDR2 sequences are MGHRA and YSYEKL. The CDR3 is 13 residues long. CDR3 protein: CASSRDMNSPLHF. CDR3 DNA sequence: TGCGCCAGCAGCCGGGACATGAATTCACCCCTCCACTTT.

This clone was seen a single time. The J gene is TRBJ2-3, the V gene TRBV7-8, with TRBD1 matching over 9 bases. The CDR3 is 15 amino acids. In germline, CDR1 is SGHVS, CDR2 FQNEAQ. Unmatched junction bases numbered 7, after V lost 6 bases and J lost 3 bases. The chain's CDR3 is CASRRPGQGTDTQYF. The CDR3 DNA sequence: TGTGCCAGCAGGCGACCGGGACAGGGAACAGATACGCAGTATTTT.

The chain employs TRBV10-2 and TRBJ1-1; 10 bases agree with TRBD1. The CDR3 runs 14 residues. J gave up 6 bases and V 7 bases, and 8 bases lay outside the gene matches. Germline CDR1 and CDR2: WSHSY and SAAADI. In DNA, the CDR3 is TGCGCCAGCACCTCCGGGACAGGGGTCGCTGAAGCTTTCTTT. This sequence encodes CASTSGTGVAEAFF.

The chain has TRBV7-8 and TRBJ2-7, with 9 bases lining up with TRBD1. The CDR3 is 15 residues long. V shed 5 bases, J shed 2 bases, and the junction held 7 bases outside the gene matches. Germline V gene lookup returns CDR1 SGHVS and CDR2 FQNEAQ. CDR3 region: CASSDRGAGAYEQYF. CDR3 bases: TGTGCCAGCAGCGACAGGGGGGCGGGGGCCTACGAGCAGTACTTC.

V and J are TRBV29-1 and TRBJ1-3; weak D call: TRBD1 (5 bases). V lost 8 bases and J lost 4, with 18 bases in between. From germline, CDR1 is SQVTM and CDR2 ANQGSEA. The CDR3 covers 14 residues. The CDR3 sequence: CSFRDLSSGNTIYF. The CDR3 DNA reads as TGCAGCTTCAGGGACTTATCGTCCGGAAACACCATATATTTT.

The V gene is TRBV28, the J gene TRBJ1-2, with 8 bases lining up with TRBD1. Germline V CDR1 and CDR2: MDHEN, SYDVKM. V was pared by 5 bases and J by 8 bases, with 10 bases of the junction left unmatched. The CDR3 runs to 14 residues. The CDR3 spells CASSPTDRVEGYTF. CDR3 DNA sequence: TGTGCCAGCAGTCCCACGGACAGGGTCGAAGGCTACACCTTC.

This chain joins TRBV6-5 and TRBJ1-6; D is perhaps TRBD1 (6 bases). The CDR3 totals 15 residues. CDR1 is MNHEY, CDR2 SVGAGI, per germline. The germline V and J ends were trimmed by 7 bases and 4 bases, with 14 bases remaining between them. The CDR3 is CASTTTGRYNSPLHF. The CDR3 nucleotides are TGTGCCAGCACCACCACAGGGAGATATAATTCACCCCTCCACTTT.

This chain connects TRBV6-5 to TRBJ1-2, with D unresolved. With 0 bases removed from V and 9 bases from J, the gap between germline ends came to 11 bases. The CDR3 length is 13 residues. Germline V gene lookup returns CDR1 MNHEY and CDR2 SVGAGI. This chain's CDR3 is CASSYSTPPSYTF. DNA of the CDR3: TGTGCCAGCAGTTACTCTACTCCCCCGAGCTACACCTTC.